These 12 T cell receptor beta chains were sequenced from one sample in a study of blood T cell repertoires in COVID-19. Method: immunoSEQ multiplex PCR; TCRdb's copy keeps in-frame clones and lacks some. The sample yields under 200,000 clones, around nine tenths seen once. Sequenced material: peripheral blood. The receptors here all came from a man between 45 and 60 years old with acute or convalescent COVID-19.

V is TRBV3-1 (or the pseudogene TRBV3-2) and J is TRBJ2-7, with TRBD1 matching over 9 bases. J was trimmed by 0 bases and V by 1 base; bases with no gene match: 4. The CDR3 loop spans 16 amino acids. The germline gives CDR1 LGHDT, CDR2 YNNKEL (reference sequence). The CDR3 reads CASSQVGTGHSYEQYF. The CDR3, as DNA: TGTGCCAGCAGCCAAGTGGGGACAGGGCACTCCTACGAGCAGTACTTC.

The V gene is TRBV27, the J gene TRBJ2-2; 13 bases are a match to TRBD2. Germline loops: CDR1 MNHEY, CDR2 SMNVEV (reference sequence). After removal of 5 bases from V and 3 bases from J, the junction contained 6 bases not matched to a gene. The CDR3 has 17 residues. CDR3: CASSPGLAGEYTGELFF. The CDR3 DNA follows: TGTGCCAGCAGTCCCGGACTAGCGGGAGAGTACACCGGGGAGCTGTTTTTT.

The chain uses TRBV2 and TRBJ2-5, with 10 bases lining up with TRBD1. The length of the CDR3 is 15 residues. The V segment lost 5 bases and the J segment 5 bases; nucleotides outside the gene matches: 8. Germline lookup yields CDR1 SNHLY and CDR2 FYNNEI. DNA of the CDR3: TGTGCCAGCAGTTTAGACAGGGGGCGAACGGAGACCCAGTACTTC. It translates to CASSLDRGRTETQYF.

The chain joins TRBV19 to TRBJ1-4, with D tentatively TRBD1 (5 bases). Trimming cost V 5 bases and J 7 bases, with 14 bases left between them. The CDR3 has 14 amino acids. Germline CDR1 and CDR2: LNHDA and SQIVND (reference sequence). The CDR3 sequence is CASSDLQGSEKLFF. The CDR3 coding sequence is TGTGCCAGTAGTGATTTGCAGGGAAGTGAAAAACTGTTTTTT.

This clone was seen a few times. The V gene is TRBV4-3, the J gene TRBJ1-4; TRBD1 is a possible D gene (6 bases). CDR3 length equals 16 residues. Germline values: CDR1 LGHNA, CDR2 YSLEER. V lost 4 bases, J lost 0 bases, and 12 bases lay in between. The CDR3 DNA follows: TGCGCCAGCAGCCGGACAGTGATAACAACTAATGAAAAACTGTTTTTT. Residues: CASSRTVITTNEKLFF.

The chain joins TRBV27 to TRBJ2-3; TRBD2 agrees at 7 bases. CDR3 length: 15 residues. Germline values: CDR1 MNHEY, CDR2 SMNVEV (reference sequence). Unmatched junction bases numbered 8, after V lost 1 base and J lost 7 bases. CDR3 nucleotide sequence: TGTGCCAGCAGTTTATTTGGCGGGAGAGTACATACGCAGTATTTT. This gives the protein CASSLFGGRVHTQYF.

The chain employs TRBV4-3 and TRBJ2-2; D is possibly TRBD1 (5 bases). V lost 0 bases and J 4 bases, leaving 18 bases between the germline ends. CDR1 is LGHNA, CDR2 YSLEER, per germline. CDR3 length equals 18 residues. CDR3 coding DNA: TGCGCCAGCAGCCAAGATCGAAGGGGCGCGGTCTCCACCGGGGAGCTGTTTTTT. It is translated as CASSQDRRGAVSTGELFF.

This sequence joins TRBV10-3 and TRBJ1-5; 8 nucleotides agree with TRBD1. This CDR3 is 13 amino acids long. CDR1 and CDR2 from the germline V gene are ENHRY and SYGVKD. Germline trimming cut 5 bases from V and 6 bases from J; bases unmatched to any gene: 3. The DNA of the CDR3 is TGTGCCATCAGTCCACAGGGGGGTCAGCCCCAGCATTTT. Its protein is CAISPQGGQPQHF.

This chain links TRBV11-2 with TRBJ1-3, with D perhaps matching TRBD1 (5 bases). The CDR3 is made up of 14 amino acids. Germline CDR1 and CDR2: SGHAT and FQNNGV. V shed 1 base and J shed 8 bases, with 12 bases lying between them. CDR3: CASSLGDSTYTIYF. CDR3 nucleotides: TGTGCCAGCAGCTTAGGAGACAGCACATACACCATATATTTT.

This CDR3 reads CASSGTGARGDTQYF. For the CDR3, the DNA is TGTGCCAGCAGTGGGACAGGGGCGCGAGGAGATACGCAGTATTTT. V gene TRBV2 combines with J gene TRBJ2-3; TRBD1 agrees at 9 bases. This CDR3 comprises 15 residues. Germline CDR1 is SNHLY and CDR2 is FYNNEI. J lost 5 bases, V lost 4 bases, and 7 bases had no gene match.

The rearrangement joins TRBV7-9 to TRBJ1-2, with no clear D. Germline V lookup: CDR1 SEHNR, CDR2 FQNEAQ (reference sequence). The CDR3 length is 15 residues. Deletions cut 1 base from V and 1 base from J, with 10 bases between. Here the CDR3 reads CASSLGGSYNYGYTF. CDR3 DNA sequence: TGTGCCAGCAGCTTAGGCGGCAGTTATAACTATGGCTACACCTTC.

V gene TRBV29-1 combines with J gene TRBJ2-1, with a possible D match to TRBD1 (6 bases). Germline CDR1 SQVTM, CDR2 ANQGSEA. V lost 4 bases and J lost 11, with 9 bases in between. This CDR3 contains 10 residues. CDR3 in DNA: TGCAGCGTTGCCGGACAGCAGCAGTTCTTC. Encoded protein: CSVAGQQQFF.